What follows is one T cell receptor (beta chain) and its context. It was with a sample-barcoded 5' primer and a J-beta primer mix that a second PCR of roughly 7 to 11 cycles was run. A template-switch adaptor containing 12 random nucleotides labeled each cDNA molecule. TCRdb recomputed calls from the 5' RACE reads with MiXCR, one row per CDR3 protein. The sample has around 2 million distinct CDR3 sequences, about 39% seen once. There are 18 residues in the CDR3. V shed 7 bases and J shed 1 base, with 20 bases lying between them. Looked up from germline, CDR1 is MNHNS and CDR2 is SASEGT. The sample is drawn from a study of blood T cells in healthy people across ages.

Source material: blood. The TCR originated in a human donor in good health. This rearrangement joins TRBV6-1 to TRBJ2-6; D may be TRBD2 (6 bases). The CDR3 reads CASTKLGTPESGANVLTF. The DNA of the CDR3 is TGTGCCAGCACGAAGTTGGGGACTCCCGAATCTGGGGCCAACGTCCTGACTTTC.